These 31 T cell receptor beta chains originate from one sample sequenced in a study of cytomegalovirus exposure and HLA in healthy donors (dated by TCRdb to about 2017). Library preparation used the immunoSEQ multiplex PCR assay. The multiplex PCR relied on a mix of 60 forward primers for TCR Vbeta segments and 13 reverse primers for TCR Jbeta segments. TCRdb obtained this table from immuneACCESS and retained in-frame rearrangements with V and J assigned. These tables miss some clones; where compared with another copy, unresolved V genes account for less than half of the shortfall, and the remainder is unexplained. The sample contains 150,000 to 200,000 clones, about 83% of them found a single time. The top ten clonotypes cover 2.9% of the sample. Specimen: PBMCs. The source is a female donor in good health and CMV-seronegative.

The V and J genes are TRBV25-1 and TRBJ2-3, with 12 bases identical to TRBD1. Unmatched junction bases numbered 4, after V lost 6 bases and J lost 6 bases. Germline V gene data show CDR1 as MGHDK and CDR2 as SYGVNS. This CDR3 has 14 amino acids. The CDR3 region is CASSGTGGRDTQYF. The CDR3 region has the DNA TGTGCCAGCAGCGGGACAGGGGGCAGGGATACGCAGTATTTT.

The V and J genes are TRBV2 and TRBJ2-7; 7 bases are shared with TRBD1. Germline loops: CDR1 SNHLY, CDR2 FYNNEI. Trimming removed 4 bases from V and 5 bases from J; junction bases left unmatched: 8. The CDR3 consists of 14 residues. The CDR3 region is CASSVYRGGDEQYF. The CDR3 nucleotides are TGTGCCAGCAGTGTATACAGGGGTGGGGACGAGCAGTACTTC.

The genes are TRBV19 and TRBJ1-1; no reliable D call. This CDR3 contains 13 residues. Trimming shortened V by 2 bases and J by 2 bases, and 6 bases separated the two germline ends. The germline V gene has CDR1 LNHDA and CDR2 SQIVND (reference sequence). The CDR3 protein is CASSITGNTEAFF. CDR3 coding DNA: TGTGCCAGTAGTATAACGGGAAACACTGAAGCTTTCTTT. Full variable domain (missing parts from reference TRBV19 and TRBJ1-1): DGGITQSPKYLFRKEGQNVTLSCEQNLNHDAMYWYRQDPGQGLRLIYYSQIVNDFQKGDIAEGYSVSREKKESFPLTVTSAQKNPTAFYLCASSITGNTEAFFGQGTRLTVV.

This rearrangement joins TRBV30 to TRBJ2-1, with 9 bases fitting TRBD1. The CDR3 consists of 19 residues. Germline V gene data show CDR1 as GTSNPN and CDR2 as SVGIG (reference sequence). J lost 9 bases, V lost 7 bases, and 28 bases had no gene match. CDR3 protein: CASPPVQGAFRGGVGEQFF. CDR3 nucleotide sequence: TGTGCCTCCCCCCCGGTACAGGGGGCTTTCCGAGGCGGAGTAGGTGAGCAGTTCTTC.

V usage is TRBV11-2 and J usage is TRBJ1-2, with D unresolved. Trimming removed 2 bases from V and 1 base from J, with 5 bases in between. The CDR3 has 13 amino acids. Germline lookup yields CDR1 SGHAT and CDR2 FQNNGV. CDR3 loop: CASSLMSNYGYTF. Here the CDR3 DNA reads TGTGCCAGCAGCTTAATGAGTAACTATGGCTACACCTTC.

The rearrangement links TRBV27 to TRBJ2-7, with 11 bases matching TRBD1. The germline gives CDR1 MNHEY, CDR2 SMNVEV (reference sequence). Trimming removed 3 bases from V and 5 bases from J; junction bases left unmatched: 15. The CDR3 runs 18 residues. The CDR3: CASSFVTPGTGGMDEQYF. The DNA for the CDR3 is TGTGCCAGCAGTTTTGTCACCCCCGGGACAGGGGGAATGGACGAGCAGTACTTC.

The CDR3: CASSPTGQGTYEQYF. As DNA, the CDR3 is TGTGCCAGCTCACCAACGGGACAGGGGACCTACGAGCAGTACTTC. The J gene is TRBJ2-7, the V gene TRBV18, with 10 bases fitting TRBD1. Germline V CDR1 and CDR2: KGHSH, LQKENI. V shed 2 bases and J 2 bases; nucleotides not matched to a gene: 3. CDR3 length: 15 residues.

The chain employs TRBV5-4 and TRBJ2-7, with TRBD2 matching over 9 bases. From germline, CDR1 is SGHNT and CDR2 YYREEE (reference sequence). Unmatched junction bases numbered 17, after V lost 5 bases and J lost 2 bases. CDR3 size: 18 residues. The CDR3 DNA is TGTGCCAGCAGAGACCGGGACAGCGATCTAGCGGGGCCCTACGAGCAGTACTTC. Its translation is CASRDRDSDLAGPYEQYF.

In nucleotides, the CDR3 is TGTGCCAGCAGTTTAGGTGTGGGGAGGGGTGAAGCTTTCTTT. Its protein is CASSLGVGRGEAFF. V gene TRBV28 combines with J gene TRBJ1-1; D is possibly TRBD1 (5 bases). Trimming removed 2 bases at V and 7 bases at J, with 14 bases between. This CDR3 is 14 amino acids long. The germline V gene has CDR1 MDHEN and CDR2 SYDVKM.

The CDR3 region has the DNA TGCGCCAGCAGCCAAGAGGGGAACAGGGGAGTGGAGACCCAGTACTTC. Translation: CASSQEGNRGVETQYF. The chain couples TRBV4-1 to TRBJ2-5, with 7 bases that match TRBD1. The CDR3 covers 16 residues. V lost 0 bases to trimming and J lost 5 bases; unmatched junction nucleotides: 9. The germline CDR1 and CDR2 sequences are MGHRA and YSYEKL.

The chain carries TRBV9 and TRBJ2-2; D gene unclear. Looked up from germline, CDR1 is SGDLS and CDR2 is YYNGEE. CDR3 length: 14 residues. V shed 0 bases and J shed 5 bases, with 8 bases lying between them. Written as DNA, the CDR3 is TGTGCCAGCAGCGTAGGCGGAGATACCGGGGAGCTGTTTTTT. Encoded protein: CASSVGGDTGELFF.

CDR3 in DNA: TGTGCCAGCAGGACCACAGGATTCTCCTACGAGCAGTACTTC. As protein: CASRTTGFSYEQYF. The chain uses TRBV6-1 and TRBJ2-7, with TRBD1 as a possible D gene (5 bases). Trimming removed 6 bases at V and 0 bases at J, with 12 bases between. The CDR3 runs 14 residues. CDR1 is MNHNS, CDR2 SASEGT, per germline.

This rearrangement joins TRBV19 to TRBJ1-5, with 9 bases fitting TRBD1. Germline CDR1 reads LNHDA; CDR2 reads SQIVND (reference sequence). This CDR3 contains 16 residues. Trimming at V came to 6 bases and at J to 0 bases, leaving 6 bases not matched to a gene. CDR3 sequence: CASSRDRVYSNQPQHF. DNA of the CDR3: TGTGCCAGTAGCCGGGACAGGGTCTATAGCAATCAGCCCCAGCATTTT.

V gene TRBV4-3 combines with J gene TRBJ2-3; 10 bases are shared with TRBD2. The V gene end was trimmed by 1 base and the J gene end by 0 bases; junction bases not matched to a gene: 16. Germline V gene data show CDR1 as LGHNA and CDR2 as YSLEER. The CDR3 has 21 amino acids. CDR3 protein: CASSQGWDGTSVPSSTDTQYF. DNA for the CDR3: TGCGCCAGCAGCCAAGGTTGGGACGGGACTAGCGTACCCTCTAGCACAGATACGCAGTATTTT.

The genes are TRBV19 and TRBJ1-1, with a possible D match to TRBD1 (5 bases). The germline V gene encodes CDR1 LNHDA and CDR2 SQIVND (reference sequence). The CDR3 runs 14 residues. Between the trimmed V and J ends, which lost 4 bases and 2 bases, there was a span of 11 bases. The CDR3 DNA is TGTGCCAGTAGTACCCACGGGGGAAACACTGAAGCTTTCTTT. Residues: CASSTHGGNTEAFF.

The chain couples TRBV9 to TRBJ2-1; 8 bases line up with TRBD2. V lost 5 bases to trimming and J lost 0 bases; unmatched junction nucleotides: 7. Germline V lookup: CDR1 SGDLS, CDR2 YYNGEE. The length of the CDR3 is 16 residues. The CDR3 region is CASSPLAGSSYNEQFF. CDR3 DNA sequence: TGTGCCAGCAGTCCTTTAGCGGGGAGCTCCTACAATGAGCAGTTCTTC.

The V call is TRBV13, the J call TRBJ2-1, with a weak D call TRBD1 (6 bases). Per germline, CDR1 PRHDT and CDR2 FYEKMQ (reference sequence). The V end was cut by 5 bases, the J end by 8 bases, with 19 bases between. The CDR3 extends over 15 amino acids. The CDR3 nucleotides read TGTGCCAGCAGCCCCCGAAAGACAGGTCTCGATGAGCAGTTCTTC. Translation: CASSPRKTGLDEQFF.

The rearrangement uses TRBV5-1 and TRBJ2-3; 9 bases are a match to TRBD1. The CDR3 loop spans 16 amino acids. V trimming: 4 bases; J trimming: 1 base; junction bases outside the gene matches: 7. The germline gives CDR1 SGHRS, CDR2 YFSETQ. The CDR3 nucleotides read TGCGCCAGCAGCCCGGGACAGGGTTTGCGCACAGATACGCAGTATTTT. Its translation: CASSPGQGLRTDTQYF.

V and J are TRBV2 and TRBJ1-2; D not resolved. The germline gives CDR1 SNHLY, CDR2 FYNNEI. There are 16 residues in the CDR3. Trimming pared 0 bases from V and 4 bases from J, leaving 15 bases between. This CDR3 reads CASSEAFFGGSYGYTF. The CDR3, as DNA: TGTGCCAGCAGTGAAGCGTTTTTTGGAGGAAGCTATGGCTACACCTTC.

This clone was picked up a small number of times. V is TRBV5-6 and J is TRBJ1-5; 7 nucleotides match TRBD1. The CDR3 totals 15 residues. V dropped 4 bases and J dropped 4; count of bases not matched to a gene: 8. The germline gives CDR1 SGHDT, CDR2 YYEEEE. The CDR3 DNA reads TGTGCCAGCAGCGTTGGACCAGGGGGAAATCAGCCCCAGCATTTT. Translated, it gives CASSVGPGGNQPQHF.

This rearrangement joins TRBV5-4 to TRBJ2-5, with 10 bases that match TRBD1. The J call may not be correct, given that the DNA end is closer to TRBJ2-7. Germline V gene sequence: CDR1 SGHNT, CDR2 YYREEE (reference sequence). There are 16 residues in the CDR3. CDR3 nucleotides: TGTGCCAGCAGCGTCGGATCGGGACAGGGGTTTTACGAGCAGTACTTC. Translation: CASSVGSGQGFYEQYF.

This clone showed up just a few times. Other DNA sequences in the sample encode the same CDR3. The chain has TRBV28 and TRBJ1-5; perhaps TRBD1 as D (6 bases). This CDR3 contains 12 residues. Trimming stripped 11 bases from V and 10 bases from J, with 18 bases between. Germline CDR1 is MDHEN and CDR2 is SYDVKM. The CDR3 loop reads CASLGARHPQHF. In nucleotides, the CDR3 is TGTGCCTCTCTGGGGGCGCGGCACCCCCAGCATTTT.

This clone was detected once. This chain links TRBV6-1 with TRBJ2-3; unclear D gene. V gave up 2 bases and J gave up 6 bases, with 9 bases separating them. Germline V gene data show CDR1 as MNHNS and CDR2 as SASEGT. The CDR3 spans 13 residues. The DNA for the CDR3 is TGTGCCAGCAGTGAAATGGAGAAGGATACGCAGTATTTT. Its protein is CASSEMEKDTQYF.

The genes are TRBV6-1 and TRBJ2-3; D perhaps matches TRBD1 (5 bases). The germline V and J ends were trimmed by 0 bases and 3 bases, with 10 bases remaining between them. Germline values: CDR1 MNHNS, CDR2 SASEGT. This CDR3 is built from 15 residues. CDR3: CASSEAGAMTDTQYF. The CDR3 DNA reads as TGTGCCAGCAGTGAAGCAGGGGCGATGACAGATACGCAGTATTTT.

A single count supports this clone. The chain recombines TRBV5-1 with TRBJ2-7, with 9 nucleotides matching TRBD2. V shed 0 bases, J shed 5 bases, and the junction held 6 bases outside the gene matches. Germline lookup yields CDR1 SGHRS and CDR2 YFSETQ. The CDR3 is made up of 15 amino acids. CDR3 protein: CASSLGLAGLNEQYF. The CDR3 region has the DNA TGCGCCAGCAGCTTGGGGCTAGCGGGGCTAAACGAGCAGTACTTC.

The rearrangement joins TRBV5-1 to TRBJ1-6; the match to TRBD1 covers 7 bases. The CDR3 is made up of 16 amino acids. The ends lost 3 bases at V and 8 bases at J; junction bases unmatched: 11. Germline CDR1 SGHRS, CDR2 YFSETQ. In DNA form, the CDR3 reads TGCGCCAGCAGCTCGGGGGACAGCCCATCATATTCACCCCTCCACTTT. It translates to CASSSGDSPSYSPLHF.

CDR3 in amino acids: CASSLLGGTDTQYF. DNA for the CDR3: TGCGCCAGCAGCTTGCTAGGTGGCACAGATACGCAGTATTTT. V is TRBV5-1 and J is TRBJ2-3; unclear D gene. The V end lost 1 base, the J end lost 1 base, and 7 bases lay between the germline ends. Germline loops: CDR1 SGHRS, CDR2 YFSETQ. The CDR3 has 14 residues.

The genes are TRBV27 and TRBJ1-2; 7 positions match TRBD1. Germline CDR1 is MNHEY and CDR2 is SMNVEV (reference sequence). The trim removed 5 bases at V and 7 bases at J, leaving 7 bases unmatched. The CDR3 is made up of 13 amino acids. The CDR3 loop reads CASSVRQGSGYTF. The CDR3 nucleotides are TGTGCCAGCAGTGTCAGACAGGGCTCTGGCTACACCTTC.

V and J are TRBV2 and TRBJ1-5; D might be TRBD1 (6 bases). Trimming cost V 1 base and J 3 bases, with 10 bases left between them. CDR3 length equals 15 residues. CDR1 is SNHLY, CDR2 FYNNEI, per germline. CDR3 nucleotide sequence: TGTGCCAGCAGTGAAGAGGCAGGGGACAATCAGCCCCAGCATTTT. It is translated as CASSEEAGDNQPQHF.

This clone was observed a single time. This rearrangement joins TRBV29-1 to TRBJ2-5, with 12 bases that match TRBD2. The J call is in doubt because the DNA end fits TRBJ2-7 better. The CDR3 runs to 16 residues. The V gene's germline CDR1 is SQVTM and CDR2 ANQGSEA. Written as DNA, the CDR3 is TGCAGCGTTCTAAGGCCTAGCGGGGGGGCCGGGGACGAGCAGTACTTC. The encoded protein is CSVLRPSGGAGDEQYF.

This sequence joins TRBV7-2 and TRBJ1-2, with TRBD1 matching 7 bases. Germline CDR1 is SGHTA and CDR2 is FQGNSA. This CDR3 comprises 14 residues. The J segment lost 8 bases and the V segment lost 5 bases, leaving 11 bases of the junction unmatched. CDR3 coding DNA: TGTGCCAGCAGCCCCCGTGAGGGGGCGCGGGGCTACACCTTC. Protein sequence: CASSPREGARGYTF.